This TCR beta chain was sequenced in a study of shared clonotypes between healthy human individuals. At the level of the study: CD8 memory received one plate per donor, CD8 naive two, CD4 memory three and CD4 naive three. General study points: The naive CD4 repertoires of several donors were compared, and approximately 4.5% of clonotypes were shared.

This clone was counted only a few times. Its antigen is unidentified. Profiled with immunoSEQ multiplex PCR; TCRdb holds only in-frame clones, not every one. The profile shows 800,000 to 1,200,000 clones, around three quarters of them singletons. Germline V gene data show CDR1 as MDHEN and CDR2 as SYDVKM. CDR3 size: 14 residues. The V end was cut by 6 bases, the J end by 2 bases, with 13 bases between. The chain couples TRBV28 to TRBJ2-5; weak D call: TRBD1 (6 bases). The receptor was isolated from a man between 18 and 35 years old in good health. Some clones in this sample may be carry-over from other donors' samples. The sample was memory CD4+ T cells from PBMCs. Subset in this sample: CD45RA-negative fraction. CDR3 in amino acids: CASSPGTTQETQYF. In nucleotides, the CDR3 is TGTGCCAGCAGCCCCGGGACAACTCAAGAGACCCAGTACTTC.